This paragraph covers one T cell receptor (beta chain) sequence. The data belong to a study of blood T cell repertoires in COVID-19. On the study more broadly: COVID-19 samples collected from the United States, Italy and Spain covered acute and convalescent phases.

Per the original data handling: Reference gene primer amplification in the assay estimated nucleated cell counts. Only in-frame clones appear in the TCRdb table, and some are missing; sequencing was by immunoSEQ multiplex PCR. V, J and clone size derive from that table, while D and trimming were established from the DNA sequence. The table shows approximately 300,000 clones, with 87% occurring only once. Participants were aged about 18 to 89 years from around 24 US areas. Among Cohort 3 donors, those recovered had two negative PCRs, clearance, or symptom resolution. Material for sequencing was PBMCs or T cells enriched from blood (not recorded which). The receptor was isolated from a woman in her twenties or thirties who had recovered from COVID-19.

Here the CDR3 reads CASLLVSPLHF. The CDR3 DNA is TGTGCCAGCCTACTAGTTTCACCCCTCCACTTT. The V gene is TRBV2, the J gene TRBJ1-6; D is unclear. This CDR3 is built from 11 residues. Between the trimmed V and J ends, which lost 8 bases and 9 bases, there was a span of 8 bases. From germline, CDR1 is SNHLY and CDR2 FYNNEI.